Presented here are 10 T cell receptor beta chains from one specimen sequenced in a study of shared clonotypes between healthy human individuals. Measured with immunoSEQ multiplex PCR; TCRdb has only the in-frame clones, and not every one. Seen here are some 1.1 million clones, about 72% observed once, and the top ten hold roughly 0.83%. The specimen was memory CD4+ T cells from PBMCs. Subset described: CD45RA-negative fraction. The receptor set was obtained from a man aged 18 to 35 in good health. Some clones in this sample may be carry-over from other donors' samples.

This rearrangement joins TRBV5-1 to TRBJ1-2, with D possibly matching TRBD1 (5 bases). Germline CDR1 reads SGHRS; CDR2 reads YFSETQ. The CDR3 runs 13 residues. Trimming stripped 5 bases from V and 7 bases from J, with 15 bases between. The CDR3 protein is CASREGGESGYTF. The CDR3 nucleotides read TGCGCCAGCAGAGAGGGAGGGGAAAGTGGCTACACCTTC.

The J gene is TRBJ2-7, the V gene TRBV15; D gene ambiguous. The germline gives CDR1 LNHNV, CDR2 YYDKDF (reference sequence). CDR3 length equals 14 residues. V was clipped by 1 base and J by 2 bases, with 9 bases between them. The CDR3 reads CATSRGPMTYEQYF. In DNA, the CDR3 is TGTGCCACCAGCAGAGGACCAATGACCTACGAGCAGTACTTC.

CDR3 nucleotide sequence: TGTGCCAGCAGCTTAGAAGGGAAGGGGAATGAAAAACTGTTTTTT. It is translated as CASSLEGKGNEKLFF. The J gene is TRBJ1-4, the V gene TRBV11-2; tentative D call: TRBD1 (5 bases). The V gene's germline CDR1 is SGHAT and CDR2 FQNNGV. CDR3 length: 15 residues. Trimming shortened V by 0 bases and J by 5 bases, and 10 bases separated the two germline ends.

CDR3: CASGGAGWQPQHF. The CDR3 nucleotides are TGTGCCAGCGGAGGGGCAGGGTGGCAGCCCCAGCATTTT. The chain joins TRBV6-1 to TRBJ1-5; tentatively, D is TRBD1 (5 bases). The V gene lost 8 bases and the J gene lost 7 bases, with 15 bases spanning the gap. CDR3 size: 13 residues. In germline, CDR1 is MNHNS, CDR2 SASEGT.

V gene TRBV29-1 combines with J gene TRBJ1-2; D is ambiguous. V gave up 4 bases and J gave up 7 bases, with 13 bases separating them. The germline gives CDR1 SQVTM, CDR2 ANQGSEA. The CDR3 totals 12 residues. This CDR3 reads CSVVGWVIGYTF. CDR3 coding DNA: TGCAGCGTTGTAGGGTGGGTGATTGGCTACACCTTC.

The chain links TRBV13 to TRBJ1-4; the D is unclear. Trimming took off 0 bases at V and 6 bases at J, with 8 bases between the two ends. Per the germline V gene, CDR1 is PRHDT and CDR2 is FYEKMQ (reference sequence). The CDR3 loop spans 14 amino acids. The CDR3 DNA follows: TGTGCCAGCAGCTTAGGCAGCGGTTATGAAAAACTGTTTTTT. Translating gives CASSLGSGYEKLFF.

This chain connects TRBV30 to TRBJ2-4; no definite D call. V gave up 5 bases and J gave up 0 bases, with 14 bases separating them. CDR3 length: 15 amino acids. CDR1 is GTSNPN, CDR2 SVGIG, per germline (reference sequence). CDR3 DNA sequence: TGTGCCTGGGAAAACGTGGGATCAGCCAAAAACATTCAGTACTTC. Encoded protein: CAWENVGSAKNIQYF. The whole variable domain, filled in from reference TRBV30 and TRBJ2-4, reads SQTIHQWPATLVQPVGSPLSLECTVEGTSNPNLYWYRQAAGRGLQLLFYSVGIGQISSEVPQNLSASRPQDRQFILSSKKLLLSDSGFYLCAWENVGSAKNIQYFGAGTRLSVL.

This chain's CDR3 is CASSSRPSNQPQHF. Here the CDR3 DNA reads TGTGCCAGCAGTTCCCGACCTAGCAATCAGCCCCAGCATTTT. The rearrangement joins TRBV28 to TRBJ1-5; D is unclear. The V and J ends lost 4 bases and 0 bases respectively, with 7 bases between them. The CDR3 is 14 residues long. Germline V lookup: CDR1 MDHEN, CDR2 SYDVKM.

This clone was counted once. V is TRBV7-9 and J is TRBJ2-1; TRBD1 aligns across 9 bases. The length of the CDR3 is 16 residues. Trimming at V came to 5 bases and at J to 8 bases, leaving 13 bases not matched to a gene. The germline CDR1 and CDR2 sequences are SEHNR and FQNEAQ (reference sequence). The CDR3 coding sequence is TGTGCCAGCAGCCGAAAGGACAGGGGCTGGTTCGATGAGCAGTTCTTC. Translation: CASSRKDRGWFDEQFF.

The chain is built from TRBV7-2 and TRBJ2-1; 7 positions agree with TRBD2. The CDR3 has 11 residues. The J segment lost 16 bases and the V segment lost 4 bases, leaving 7 bases of the junction unmatched. Germline CDR1 is SGHTA and CDR2 is FQGNSA. CDR3 nucleotide sequence: TGTGCCAGCAGCTGGGGAGGGAATCTATTCTTC. Translated, it gives CASSWGGNLFF.